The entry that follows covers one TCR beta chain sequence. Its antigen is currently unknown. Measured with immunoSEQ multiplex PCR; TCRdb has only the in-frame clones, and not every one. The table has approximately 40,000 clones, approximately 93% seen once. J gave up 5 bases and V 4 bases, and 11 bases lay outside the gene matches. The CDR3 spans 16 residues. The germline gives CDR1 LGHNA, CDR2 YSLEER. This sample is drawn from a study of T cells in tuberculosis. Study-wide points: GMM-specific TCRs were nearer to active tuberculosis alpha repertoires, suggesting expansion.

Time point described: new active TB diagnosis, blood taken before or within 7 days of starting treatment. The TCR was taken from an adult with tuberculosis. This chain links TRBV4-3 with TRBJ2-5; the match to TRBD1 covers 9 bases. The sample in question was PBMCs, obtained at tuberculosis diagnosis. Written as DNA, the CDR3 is TGCGCCAGCAGCCTACGCGGGGACAGGGTAATGGAGACCCAGTACTTC. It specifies CASSLRGDRVMETQYF.